The 7 T cell receptor beta chains in this list originate from one sample, sequenced in a study of metastatic and nonmetastatic thyroid tumors. No treatment had been given to any patient before thyroid surgery. TCRdb reanalyzed the PCR reads via MiXCR. This table has over 15,000 clones, less than 40% appearing once. The specimen was tumor tissue. These receptors came from a female donor with papillary thyroid cancer or a benign thyroid nodule (not recorded which). Some clones in this sample may be carry-over from other donors' samples.

This clone came up once. V and J are TRBV11-1 and TRBJ2-7; no definite D call. Germline CDR1 SGHAT, CDR2 FQDESV (reference sequence). V shed 5 bases and J shed 0 bases, with 5 bases lying between them. The CDR3 extends over 12 amino acids. The CDR3 protein is CASSPNSYEQYF. CDR3 coding DNA: TGTGCCAGCAGCCCTAACTCCTACGAGCAGTACTTC.

This clone was recorded many times. The chain combines TRBV2 with TRBJ2-1; D is possibly TRBD2 (5 bases). Germline V gene lookup returns CDR1 SNHLY and CDR2 FYNNEI. The CDR3 is 14 residues long. The V end lost 7 bases, the J end lost 9 bases, and 19 bases lay between the germline ends. In nucleotides, the CDR3 is TGTGCCAGCATGGGCGGCCCGGCACGGGGTGAGCAGTTCTTC. Protein: CASMGGPARGEQFF.

This clone is medium-sized. The rearrangement joins TRBV7-3 to TRBJ2-2; unclear D gene. The CDR3 runs to 12 residues. V gave up 5 bases and J gave up 7 bases, with 8 bases separating them. Per germline, CDR1 SGHTA and CDR2 FQGTGA. CDR3 nucleotide sequence: TGTGCCAGCAGCCTAATGAACGGGGAGCTGTTTTTT. This translates into CASSLMNGELFF.

By share, this clone ranks as medium-sized. The chain joins TRBV2 to TRBJ2-3; a weak D match, TRBD1 (7 bases). V shed 8 bases and J shed 4 bases, with 19 bases lying between them. This CDR3 has 15 residues. Germline V gives CDR1 SNHLY, CDR2 FYNNEI. CDR3 DNA sequence: TGTGCCAGCGCAAACAGGGGAGGAGGAGCAGATACGCAGTATTTT. It codes for CASANRGGGADTQYF.

At least ten counts were recorded for this clone. The chain couples TRBV5-1 to TRBJ2-2; TRBD1 matches at 8 bases. The CDR3 extends over 15 amino acids. V was clipped by 3 bases and J by 1 base; unmatched bases: 2. In germline, CDR1 is SGHRS, CDR2 YFSETQ. The CDR3 sequence: CASSWGTGNTGELFF. The CDR3 coding sequence is TGCGCCAGCAGCTGGGGGACAGGGAACACCGGGGAGCTGTTTTTT.

The genes are TRBV5-1 and TRBJ2-2; D remains ambiguous. The CDR3 extends over 16 amino acids. Trimming pared 3 bases from V and 2 bases from J, leaving 14 bases between. The V gene's germline CDR1 is SGHRS and CDR2 YFSETQ. The CDR3 nucleotides read TGCGCCAGCAGCTCGGACGGGCTGGGTAACACCGGGGAGCTGTTTTTT. Translation gives CASSSDGLGNTGELFF.

This clone was picked up a small number of times. The chain couples TRBV6-1 to TRBJ2-2, with D maybe TRBD1 (5 bases). This CDR3 has 15 residues. Deletions cut 2 bases from V and 4 bases from J, with 11 bases between. Germline V lookup: CDR1 MNHNS, CDR2 SASEGT. DNA for the CDR3: TGTGCCAGCAGTGAATCAGGGCCTGGCACCGGGGAGCTGTTTTTT. Amino acids: CASSESGPGTGELFF.